This note documents a single T cell receptor (beta chain) sequence. This CDR3 has 15 residues. V lost 1 base and J lost 6, with 14 bases in between. Germline CDR1 reads SGHDN; CDR2 reads FVKESK. Per the study methods: Amplifying reference gene primers gave estimates of nucleated cell counts. Profiling relied on immunoSEQ multiplex PCR, and the TCRdb table lists in-frame clones only, not all of them. V, J and clone size are taken as reported in that table, and D and trimming were inferred from the DNA itself. The data contain over 250,000 clones, 70% to 90% of them singletons. The sample belongs to a study of blood T cell repertoires in COVID-19. Study details: Donors in the United States, Italy and Spain gave samples during acute or convalescent COVID-19. PBMCs, B-cell-depleted T cells, or T cells were the source of the cDNA or gDNA that made up the material.

The receptor comes from a woman aged 30 to 39 with acute or convalescent COVID-19. The chain joins TRBV14 to TRBJ2-3; tentative D call: TRBD2 (5 bases). Sequenced input: peripheral blood. CDR3 sequence: CASSQARRSRDTQYF. CDR3 sequence (DNA): TGTGCCAGCAGCCAAGCCAGGAGGAGTAGGGATACGCAGTATTTT.